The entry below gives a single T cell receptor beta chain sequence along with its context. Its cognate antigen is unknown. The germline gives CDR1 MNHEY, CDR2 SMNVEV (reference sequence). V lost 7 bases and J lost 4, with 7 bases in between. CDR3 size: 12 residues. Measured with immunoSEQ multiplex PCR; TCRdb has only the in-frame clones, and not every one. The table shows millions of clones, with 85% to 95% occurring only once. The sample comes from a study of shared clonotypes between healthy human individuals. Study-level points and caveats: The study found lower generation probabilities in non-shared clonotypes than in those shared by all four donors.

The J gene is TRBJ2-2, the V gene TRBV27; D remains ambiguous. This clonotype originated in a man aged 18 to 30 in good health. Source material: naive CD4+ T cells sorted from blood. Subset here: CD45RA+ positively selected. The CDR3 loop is CASKKGTGELFF. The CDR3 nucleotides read TGTGCCAGCAAAAAGGGCACCGGGGAGCTGTTTTTT.